These 16 T cell receptor beta chains originate from one sample sequenced in a study of T-cell memory formation after mild COVID-19. In TCRdb, the 5' RACE reads were re-called with MiXCR into one record per CDR3 protein. The data contain under 650,000 distinct CDR3 sequences, 15% to 20% of them seen just once; the ten biggest clones take up approximately 12%. Sequencing was performed on PBMCs or a T cell subset sorted from them (not recorded which). The receptors come from an adult woman who had mild COVID-19 (a few samples of this study predate the infection). Cell type and time point are not known.

The V gene is TRBV19, the J gene TRBJ2-7; 7 bases match TRBD1. V trimming: 3 bases; J trimming: 6 bases; junction bases outside the gene matches: 5. Germline-derived CDR1 and CDR2 are LNHDA and SQIVND (reference sequence). The CDR3 sequence is 13 residues long. The chain's CDR3 is CASSITGVGEQYF. For the CDR3, the DNA is TGTGCCAGTAGTATTACAGGGGTAGGCGAGCAGTACTTC.

The chain has TRBV5-6 and TRBJ1-5; D perhaps matches TRBD1 (5 bases). The ends were cut back, 4 bases at V and 2 bases at J, with 16 bases in the middle. In germline, CDR1 is SGHDT, CDR2 YYEEEE. The CDR3 sequence is 16 residues long. The CDR3 protein is CASSLTVNTGNQPQHF. CDR3 in DNA: TGTGCCAGCAGCCTGACAGTTAACACGGGCAATCAGCCCCAGCATTTT.

V is TRBV7-8 and J is TRBJ2-7; D ambiguous. The germline V gene encodes CDR1 SGHVS and CDR2 FQNEAQ. V dropped 1 base and J dropped 0 bases, with 10 bases sitting between them. The CDR3 runs to 15 residues. CDR3 in amino acids: CASSLDVTPSYEQYF. CDR3 coding DNA: TGTGCCAGCAGCTTAGACGTAACCCCCTCCTACGAGCAGTACTTC.

This clonotype was detected only a few times. The chain uses TRBV13 and TRBJ2-3; 10 bases fit TRBD2. With 6 bases clipped from V and 4 bases from J, the junction kept 7 bases outside the gene matches. The CDR3 extends over 15 amino acids. Germline CDR1 and CDR2: PRHDT and FYEKMQ (reference sequence). The CDR3 DNA sequence: TGTGCCAGCAGTCCCCCGGGACTAGCGTCAGATACGCAGTATTTT. The encoded protein is CASSPPGLASDTQYF.

This clonotype was seen a few times. The V and J genes are TRBV30 and TRBJ2-7; D is ambiguous. CDR1 is GTSNPN, CDR2 SVGIG, per germline (reference sequence). V lost 0 bases and J 2 bases, leaving 17 bases between the germline ends. The CDR3 contains 16 residues. The CDR3 here is CAWSVPSELGTYEQYF. As DNA, the CDR3 is TGTGCCTGGAGTGTGCCCTCCGAACTCGGTACCTACGAGCAGTACTTC.

This clonotype was found many times. This rearrangement joins TRBV6-1 to TRBJ1-5, with 7 bases that match TRBD1. V lost 6 bases and J lost 6; bases outside the gene matches: 11. Germline values: CDR1 MNHNS, CDR2 SASEGT. The CDR3 consists of 15 residues. This chain's CDR3 is CASSHTGEGSQPQHF. For the CDR3, the DNA is TGTGCCAGCAGCCATACAGGGGAAGGTAGTCAGCCCCAGCATTTT.

The CDR3 loop reads CASSRDRSISGANVLTF. In nucleotides, the CDR3 is TGTGCCAGCAGTCGGGACAGGAGCATCTCTGGGGCCAACGTCCTGACTTTC. V and J are TRBV27 and TRBJ2-6; 8 bases map to TRBD1. V trimming: 5 bases; J trimming: 0 bases; junction bases outside the gene matches: 6. Per the germline V gene, CDR1 is MNHEY and CDR2 is SMNVEV (reference sequence). The CDR3 is made up of 17 amino acids.

The J gene is TRBJ1-1, the V gene TRBV7-9; D gene unclear. The V and J ends lost 5 bases and 9 bases respectively, with 19 bases between them. The germline CDR1 and CDR2 sequences are SEHNR and FQNEAQ (reference sequence). The CDR3 runs 14 residues. CDR3 residues: CASSPGHQDQKAFF. CDR3 sequence (DNA): TGTGCCAGCAGCCCGGGCCACCAAGACCAGAAAGCTTTCTTT.

The table lists this clonotype with many counts. The chain uses TRBV5-1 and TRBJ2-7; D possibly uses TRBD1 or TRBD2 (7 bases each). The CDR3 extends over 15 amino acids. Germline assignment: CDR1 SGHRS and CDR2 YFSETQ. V gave up 4 bases and J gave up 7 bases, with 21 bases separating them. The CDR3 region is CASSPTGTTQGEQYF. The CDR3 nucleotides are TGCGCCAGCAGCCCAACCGGGACTACACAGGGGGAGCAGTACTTC.

This clonotype has just a few counts. The genes are TRBV7-2 and TRBJ2-6; 8 nucleotides match TRBD1. The CDR3 sequence is 18 residues long. Germline V gene sequence: CDR1 SGHTA, CDR2 FQGNSA. Trimming cost V 1 base and J 0 bases; bases outside gene matches: 5. The CDR3 DNA is TGTGCCAGCAGCTTAGAAGGGACAGGTCTCTCTGGGGCCAACGTCCTGACTTTC. Its protein is CASSLEGTGLSGANVLTF.

The rearrangement uses TRBV7-3 and TRBJ2-7; TRBD2 matches at 8 bases. The CDR3 has 14 residues. From germline, CDR1 is SGHTA and CDR2 FQGTGA. The ends lost 5 bases at V and 5 bases at J; junction bases unmatched: 8. In DNA, the CDR3 is TGTGCCAGCAGCCTCGGGGGGGCTAGAAACGAGCAGTACTTC. Protein product: CASSLGGARNEQYF.

The chain joins TRBV24-1 to TRBJ1-5; TRBD1 matches at 7 bases. Germline V gene lookup returns CDR1 KGHDR and CDR2 SFDVKD. V trimming: 4 bases; J trimming: 1 base; junction bases outside the gene matches: 6. The CDR3 spans 16 residues. The DNA of the CDR3 is TGTGCCACCAGTGAAAGGGGGCGAGGGAGCAATCAGCCCCAGCATTTT. This sequence encodes CATSERGRGSNQPQHF.

In this sample, this clonotype turned up a few times. V and J are TRBV11-2 and TRBJ2-7, with D possibly being TRBD1 or TRBD2 (5 bases each). In germline, CDR1 is SGHAT, CDR2 FQNNGV. The CDR3 consists of 19 residues. V was trimmed by 4 bases and J by 4 bases, leaving 29 bases between them. The chain's CDR3 is CASSSLAPGTDESWYEQYF. In DNA, the CDR3 is TGTGCCAGCAGCTCCCTAGCCCCCGGGACGGATGAATCCTGGTACGAGCAGTACTTC.

The chain has TRBV11-2 and TRBJ2-7; perhaps D is TRBD1 or TRBD2 (5 bases each). Germline V gene data show CDR1 as SGHAT and CDR2 as FQNNGV. This CDR3 is 15 amino acids long. Trimming stripped 5 bases from V and 5 bases from J, with 19 bases between. CDR3 DNA sequence: TGTGCCAGCAGCATTGGAGCGGCCGAGGGGCACGAGCAGTACTTC. Protein sequence: CASSIGAAEGHEQYF. Variable domain in full (rest from reference TRBV11-2 and TRBJ2-7): EAGVAQSPRYKIIEKRQSVAFWCNPISGHATLYWYQQILGQGPKLLIQFQNNGVVDDSQLPKDRFSAERLKGVDSTLKIQPAKLEDSAVYLCASSIGAAEGHEQYFGPGTRLTVT.

This clonotype appeared many times. The V gene is TRBV7-2, the J gene TRBJ2-3, with 13 bases identical to TRBD2. Germline V lookup: CDR1 SGHTA, CDR2 FQGNSA. The trim removed 5 bases at V and 2 bases at J, leaving 4 bases unmatched. This CDR3 has 16 residues. This chain's CDR3 is CASSKGLAGLTDTQYF. CDR3 coding DNA: TGTGCCAGCAGCAAGGGACTAGCGGGGCTCACAGATACGCAGTATTTT.

This clonotype was seen only a few times. V is TRBV20-1 and J is TRBJ1-2; TRBD1 aligns across 8 bases. Germline lookup yields CDR1 DFQATT and CDR2 SNEGSKA (reference sequence). The length of the CDR3 is 15 residues. V shed 0 bases and J 6 bases; nucleotides not matched to a gene: 9. This CDR3 reads CSARDAGGATHGYTF. The CDR3 nucleotides read TGCAGTGCTAGAGATGCAGGGGGCGCAACCCATGGCTACACCTTC.